This T cell receptor (beta chain) was identified in a study of CD8+CD57+ T cells in acquired aplastic anemia. Study overall: Sorted CD4+ and CD8+ cells yielded DNA averaging roughly 3.3 ug. Findings and limits, study-wide: Patients and controls shared fewer than 30 CD8+ CDR3 sequences.

All sequencing subjects had displayed CD8+CD57+ cell expansion on flow cytometry. All participating patients were living with severe acquired aplastic anemia. Points on this clonotype: Its antigen is not identified.

TCR beta VDJ and CDR3 were profiled, and genomic DNA was the template. TCRdb reanalysed the reads using MiXCR and keeps one entry per CDR3 protein. The sample has 250,000 to 350,000 distinct CDR3 sequences; under 60% are singletons. Trimming removed 5 bases from V and 4 bases from J; junction bases left unmatched: 7. Looked up from germline, CDR1 is SQVTM and CDR2 is ANQGSEA. The length of the CDR3 is 13 residues. The source is a human donor with aplastic anemia. J is TRBJ1-1 and V is TRBV29-1; 7 positions match TRBD1. Sequencing used sorted CD4+, CD8+, or CD8+CD57+ T cells (not recorded which) from PBMCs. In DNA, the CDR3 is TGCAGCGTTAGGAGGGCAGGGGGCACTGAAGCTTTCTTT. It yields the protein CSVRRAGGTEAFF.